This T cell receptor (beta chain) emerged from a study of early T cells in non-severe SARS-CoV-2 infection. Individual cDNA molecules received unique molecular identifiers. TCRdb reprocessed the 5' RACE reads with MiXCR, giving one entry per CDR3 protein. The sample yields 55,000 to 70,000 distinct CDR3 sequences, 8.5% to 10% seen once. Germline V gene data show CDR1 as SQVTM and CDR2 as ANQGSEA. This CDR3 is built from 12 residues. With V trimmed by 7 bases and J by 11 bases, 9 bases remained unmatched. Concerning this clonotype: Its antigen is unidentified.

Study-level points and caveats: VDJdb matching skewed toward anti-spike CD8 responses, missing private and CD4 specificities.

The clonotype comes from an adult who was a healthcare worker with PCR-confirmed SARS-CoV-2 infection or an uninfected control (not recorded which). Sequenced: whole blood. The chain carries TRBV29-1 and TRBJ2-7, with 12 positions matching TRBD1. The CDR3 is CSAVQGTGGKYF. The CDR3 coding sequence is TGCAGCGCCGTCCAAGGGACAGGGGGCAAGTACTTC.